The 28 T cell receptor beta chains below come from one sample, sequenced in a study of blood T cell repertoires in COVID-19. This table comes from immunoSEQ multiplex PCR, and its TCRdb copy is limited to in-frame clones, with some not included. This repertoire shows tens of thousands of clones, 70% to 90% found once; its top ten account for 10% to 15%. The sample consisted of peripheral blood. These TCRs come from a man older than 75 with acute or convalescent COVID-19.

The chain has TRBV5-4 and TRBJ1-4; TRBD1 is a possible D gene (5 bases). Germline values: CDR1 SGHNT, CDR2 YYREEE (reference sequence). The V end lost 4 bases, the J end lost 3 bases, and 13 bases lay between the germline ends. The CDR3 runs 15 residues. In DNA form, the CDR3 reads TGTGCCAGCAGCACCCCAGGGTCGGCTAATGAAAAACTGTTTTTT. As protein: CASSTPGSANEKLFF.

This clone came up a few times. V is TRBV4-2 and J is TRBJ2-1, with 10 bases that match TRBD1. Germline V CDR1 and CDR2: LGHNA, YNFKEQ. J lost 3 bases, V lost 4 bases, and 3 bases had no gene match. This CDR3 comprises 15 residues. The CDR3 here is CASSRGTGDYNEQFF. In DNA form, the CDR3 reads TGTGCCAGCAGCCGTGGGACAGGGGACTACAATGAGCAGTTCTTC.

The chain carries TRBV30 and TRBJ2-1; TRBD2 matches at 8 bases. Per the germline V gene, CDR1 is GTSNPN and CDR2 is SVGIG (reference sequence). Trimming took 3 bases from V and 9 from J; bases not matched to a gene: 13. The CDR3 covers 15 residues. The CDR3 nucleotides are TGTGCCTGGAGACGCCTTGGGACTAGGGACCTTGAGCAGTTCTTC. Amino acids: CAWRRLGTRDLEQFF.

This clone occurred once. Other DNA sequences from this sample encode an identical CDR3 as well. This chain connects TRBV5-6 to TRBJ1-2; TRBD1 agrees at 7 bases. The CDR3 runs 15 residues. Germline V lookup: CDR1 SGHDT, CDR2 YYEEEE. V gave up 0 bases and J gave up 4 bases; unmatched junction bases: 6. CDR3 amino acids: CASSLVTGVGYGYTF. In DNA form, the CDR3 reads TGTGCCAGCAGCTTGGTCACAGGGGTGGGCTATGGCTACACCTTC.

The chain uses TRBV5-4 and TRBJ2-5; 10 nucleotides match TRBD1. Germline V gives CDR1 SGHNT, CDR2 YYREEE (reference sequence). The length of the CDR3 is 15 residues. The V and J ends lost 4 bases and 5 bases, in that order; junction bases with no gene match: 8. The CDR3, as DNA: TGTGCCAGCAGCATCGGACAGGGGGTTTGGGAGACCCAGTACTTC. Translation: CASSIGQGVWETQYF.

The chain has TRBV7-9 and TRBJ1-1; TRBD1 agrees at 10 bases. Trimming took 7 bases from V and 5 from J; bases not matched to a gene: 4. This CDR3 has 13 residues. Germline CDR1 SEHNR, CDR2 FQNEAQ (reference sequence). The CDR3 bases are TGTGCCAGCAATCGGGACAGGGGTACTGAAGCTTTCTTT. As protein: CASNRDRGTEAFF.

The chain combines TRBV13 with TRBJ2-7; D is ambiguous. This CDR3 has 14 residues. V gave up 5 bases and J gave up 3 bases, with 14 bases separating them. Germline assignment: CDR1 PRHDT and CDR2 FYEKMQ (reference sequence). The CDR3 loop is CASSQFFGSYEQYF. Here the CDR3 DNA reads TGTGCCAGCAGCCAGTTCTTTGGCAGCTACGAGCAGTACTTC.

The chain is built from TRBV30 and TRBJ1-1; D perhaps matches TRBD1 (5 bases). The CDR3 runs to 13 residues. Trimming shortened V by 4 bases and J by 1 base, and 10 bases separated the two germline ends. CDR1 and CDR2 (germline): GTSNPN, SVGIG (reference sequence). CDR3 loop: CAWTGGTNTEAFF. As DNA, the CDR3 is TGTGCCTGGACCGGGGGAACGAACACTGAAGCTTTCTTT. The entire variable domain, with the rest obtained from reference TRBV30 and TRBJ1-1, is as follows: SQTIHQWPATLVQPVGSPLSLECTVEGTSNPNLYWYRQAAGRGLQLLFYSVGIGQISSEVPQNLSASRPQDRQFILSSKKLLLSDSGFYLCAWTGGTNTEAFFGQGTRLTVV.

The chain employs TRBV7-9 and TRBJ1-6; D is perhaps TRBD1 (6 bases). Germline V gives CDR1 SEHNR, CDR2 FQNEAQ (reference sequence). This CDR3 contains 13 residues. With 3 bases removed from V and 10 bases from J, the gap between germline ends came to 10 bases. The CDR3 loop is CASSFRDISPLHF. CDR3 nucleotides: TGTGCCAGCAGCTTCCGGGACATCTCACCCCTCCACTTT.

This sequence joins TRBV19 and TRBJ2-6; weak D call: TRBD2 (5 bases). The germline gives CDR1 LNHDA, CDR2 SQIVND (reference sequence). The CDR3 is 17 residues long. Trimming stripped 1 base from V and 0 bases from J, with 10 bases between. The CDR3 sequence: CASSIGTGSSGANVLTF. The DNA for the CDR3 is TGTGCCAGTAGTATAGGTACGGGAAGCTCTGGGGCCAACGTCCTGACTTTC.

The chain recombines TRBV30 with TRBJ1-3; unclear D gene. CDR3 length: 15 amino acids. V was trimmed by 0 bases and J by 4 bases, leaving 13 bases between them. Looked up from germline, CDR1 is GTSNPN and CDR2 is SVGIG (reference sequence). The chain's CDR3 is CAWSVPGGHGNTIYF. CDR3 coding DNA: TGTGCCTGGAGTGTACCGGGAGGGCACGGAAACACCATATATTTT.

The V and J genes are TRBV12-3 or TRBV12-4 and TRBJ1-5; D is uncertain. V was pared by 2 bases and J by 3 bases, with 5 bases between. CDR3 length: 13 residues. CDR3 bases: TGTGCCAGCAGTTTACGGTCCAATCAGCCCCAGCATTTT. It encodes CASSLRSNQPQHF.

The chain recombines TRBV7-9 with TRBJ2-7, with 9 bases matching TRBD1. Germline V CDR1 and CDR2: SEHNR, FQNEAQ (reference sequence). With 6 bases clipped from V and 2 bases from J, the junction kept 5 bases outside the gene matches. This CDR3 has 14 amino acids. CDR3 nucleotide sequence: TGTGCCAGCAGGGCGGACAGGGGTCCCTACGAGCAGTACTTC. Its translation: CASRADRGPYEQYF.

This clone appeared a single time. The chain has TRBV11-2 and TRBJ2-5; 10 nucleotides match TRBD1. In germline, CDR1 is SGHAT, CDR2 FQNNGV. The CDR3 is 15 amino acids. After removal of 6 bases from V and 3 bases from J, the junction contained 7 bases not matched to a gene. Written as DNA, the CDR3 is TGTGCCAGCAGTAAGCGGACAGGGGGAGAAGAGACCCAGTACTTC. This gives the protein CASSKRTGGEETQYF.

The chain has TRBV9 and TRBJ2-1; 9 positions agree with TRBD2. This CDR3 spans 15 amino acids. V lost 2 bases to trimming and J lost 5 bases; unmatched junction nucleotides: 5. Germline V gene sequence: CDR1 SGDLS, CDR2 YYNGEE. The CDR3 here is CASSVSPSGDNEQFF. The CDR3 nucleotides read TGTGCCAGCAGCGTGTCTCCTAGCGGGGACAATGAGCAGTTCTTC.

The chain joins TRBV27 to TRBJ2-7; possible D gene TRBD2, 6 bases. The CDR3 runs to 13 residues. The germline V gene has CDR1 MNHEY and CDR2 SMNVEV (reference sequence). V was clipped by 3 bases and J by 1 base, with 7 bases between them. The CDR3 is CASSFGGSYEQYF. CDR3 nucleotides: TGTGCCAGCAGTTTCGGGGGATCCTACGAGCAGTACTTC.

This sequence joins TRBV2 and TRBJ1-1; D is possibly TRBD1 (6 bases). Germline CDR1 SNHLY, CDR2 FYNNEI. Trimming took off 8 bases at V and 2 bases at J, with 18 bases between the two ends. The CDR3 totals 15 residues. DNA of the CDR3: TGTGCCAGCCCCCCCAGCCGCAGGGGTAACACTGAAGCTTTCTTT. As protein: CASPPSRRGNTEAFF.

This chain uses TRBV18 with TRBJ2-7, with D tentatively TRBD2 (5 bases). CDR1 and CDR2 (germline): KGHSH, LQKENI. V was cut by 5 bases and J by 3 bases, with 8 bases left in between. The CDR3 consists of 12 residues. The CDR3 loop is CASSTGLYEQYF. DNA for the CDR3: TGTGCCAGCTCAACCGGACTCTACGAGCAGTACTTC.

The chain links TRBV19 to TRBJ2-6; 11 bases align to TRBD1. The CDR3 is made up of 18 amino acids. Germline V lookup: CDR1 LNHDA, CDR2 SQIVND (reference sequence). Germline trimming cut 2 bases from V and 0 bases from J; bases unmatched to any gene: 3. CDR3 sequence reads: CASSITGQGGSGANVLTF. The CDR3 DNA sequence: TGTGCCAGTAGTATAACGGGACAGGGGGGCTCTGGGGCCAACGTCCTGACTTTC. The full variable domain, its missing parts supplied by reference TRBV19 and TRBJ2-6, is DGGITQSPKYLFRKEGQNVTLSCEQNLNHDAMYWYRQDPGQGLRLIYYSQIVNDFQKGDIAEGYSVSREKKESFPLTVTSAQKNPTAFYLCASSITGQGGSGANVLTFGAGSRLTVL.

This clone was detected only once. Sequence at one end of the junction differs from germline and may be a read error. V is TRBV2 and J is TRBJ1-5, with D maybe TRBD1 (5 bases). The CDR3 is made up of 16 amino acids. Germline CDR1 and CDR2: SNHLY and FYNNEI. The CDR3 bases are TGTGCCAGCAATGAAGGGGCAGGGAGGGGCAATCAGCCCCAGCATTTT. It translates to CASNEGAGRGNQPQHF.

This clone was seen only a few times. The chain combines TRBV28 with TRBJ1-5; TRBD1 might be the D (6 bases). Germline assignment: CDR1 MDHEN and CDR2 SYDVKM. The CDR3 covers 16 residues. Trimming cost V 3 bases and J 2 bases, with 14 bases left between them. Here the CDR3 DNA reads TGTGCCAGCAGTTTGCAGCCAGGGGTGGGCAATCAGCCCCAGCATTTT. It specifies CASSLQPGVGNQPQHF. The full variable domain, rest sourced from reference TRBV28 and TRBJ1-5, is DVKVTQSSRYLVKRTGEKVFLECVQDMDHENMFWYRQDPGLGLRLIYFSYDVKMKEKGDIPEGYSVSREKKERFSLILESASTNQTSMYLCASSLQPGVGNQPQHFGDGTRLSIL.

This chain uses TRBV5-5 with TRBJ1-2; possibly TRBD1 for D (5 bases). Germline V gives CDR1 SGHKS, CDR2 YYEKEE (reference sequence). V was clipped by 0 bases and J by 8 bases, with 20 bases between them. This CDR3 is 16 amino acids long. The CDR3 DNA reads TGTGCCAGCAGCTTGGGCTCCACCACAGGCGTGGCGGGCTACACCTTC. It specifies CASSLGSTTGVAGYTF. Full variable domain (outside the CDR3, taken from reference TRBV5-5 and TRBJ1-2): DAGVTQSPTHLIKTRGQQVTLRCSPISGHKSVSWYQQVLGQGPQFIFQYYEKEERGRGNFPDRFSARQFPNYSSELNVNALLLGDSALYLCASSLGSTTGVAGYTFGSGTRLTVV.

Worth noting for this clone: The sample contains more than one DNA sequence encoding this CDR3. The CDR3 protein is CAWSGPGGNTEAFF. DNA for the CDR3: TGTGCCTGGAGTGGTCCGGGGGGGAACACTGAAGCTTTCTTT. The chain is built from TRBV30 and TRBJ1-1; possible D gene TRBD1, 5 bases. V lost 1 base and J lost 1, with 10 bases in between. The CDR3 spans 14 residues. From germline, CDR1 is GTSNPN and CDR2 SVGIG (reference sequence).

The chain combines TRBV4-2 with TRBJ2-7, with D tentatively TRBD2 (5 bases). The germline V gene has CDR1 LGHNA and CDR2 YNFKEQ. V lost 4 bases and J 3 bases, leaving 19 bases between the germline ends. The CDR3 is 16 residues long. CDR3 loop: CASSRAQAGNFYEQYF. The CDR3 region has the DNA TGTGCCAGCAGCCGGGCGCAGGCCGGGAACTTCTACGAGCAGTACTTC.

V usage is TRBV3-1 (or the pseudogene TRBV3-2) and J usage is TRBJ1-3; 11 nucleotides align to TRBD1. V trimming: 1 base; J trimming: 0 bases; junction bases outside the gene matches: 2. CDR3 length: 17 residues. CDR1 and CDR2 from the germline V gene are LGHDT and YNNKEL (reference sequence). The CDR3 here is CASSQVGTGGSGNTIYF. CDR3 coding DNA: TGTGCCAGCAGCCAAGTGGGGACAGGGGGCTCTGGAAACACCATATATTTT.

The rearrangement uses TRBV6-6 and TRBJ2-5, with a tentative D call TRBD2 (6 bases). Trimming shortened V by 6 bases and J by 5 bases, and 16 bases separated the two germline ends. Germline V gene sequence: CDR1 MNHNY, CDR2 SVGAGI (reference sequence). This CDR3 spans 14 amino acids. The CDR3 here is CASRGLAVFETQYF. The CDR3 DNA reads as TGTGCCAGCAGGGGACTTGCTGTATTCGAGACCCAGTACTTC.

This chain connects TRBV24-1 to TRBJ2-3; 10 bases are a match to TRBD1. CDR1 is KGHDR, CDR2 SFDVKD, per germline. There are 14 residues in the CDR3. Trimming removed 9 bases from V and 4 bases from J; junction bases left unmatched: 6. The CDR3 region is CATGTGALPDTQYF. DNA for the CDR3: TGTGCCACCGGGACAGGGGCCCTTCCAGATACGCAGTATTTT.

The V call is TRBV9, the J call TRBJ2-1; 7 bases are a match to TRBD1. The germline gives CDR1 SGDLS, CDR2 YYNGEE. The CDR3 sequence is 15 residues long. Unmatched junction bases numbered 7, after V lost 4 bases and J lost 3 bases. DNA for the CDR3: TGTGCCAGCAGCCTGACGGACAGGTTCTACAATGAGCAGTTCTTC. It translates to CASSLTDRFYNEQFF.